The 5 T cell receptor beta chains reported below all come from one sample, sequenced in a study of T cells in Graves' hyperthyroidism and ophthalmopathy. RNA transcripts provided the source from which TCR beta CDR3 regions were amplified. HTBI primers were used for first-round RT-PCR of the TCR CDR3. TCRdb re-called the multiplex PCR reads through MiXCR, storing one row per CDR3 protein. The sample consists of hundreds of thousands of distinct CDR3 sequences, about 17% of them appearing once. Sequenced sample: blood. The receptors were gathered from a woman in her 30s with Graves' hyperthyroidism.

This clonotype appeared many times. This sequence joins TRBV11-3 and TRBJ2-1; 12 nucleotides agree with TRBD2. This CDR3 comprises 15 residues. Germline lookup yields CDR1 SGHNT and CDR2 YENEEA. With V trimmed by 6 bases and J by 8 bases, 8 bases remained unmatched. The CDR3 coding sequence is TGTGCCAGCAGTCGGACTAGCGGGACAAGGGATGAGCAGTTCTTC. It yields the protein CASSRTSGTRDEQFF.

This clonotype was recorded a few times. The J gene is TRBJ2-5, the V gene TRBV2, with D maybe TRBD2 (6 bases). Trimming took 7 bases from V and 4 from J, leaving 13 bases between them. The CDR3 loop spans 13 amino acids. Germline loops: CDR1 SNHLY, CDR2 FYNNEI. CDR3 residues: CASTRGDGETQYF. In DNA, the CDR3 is TGTGCCAGCACCCGCGGGGACGGAGAGACCCAGTACTTC.

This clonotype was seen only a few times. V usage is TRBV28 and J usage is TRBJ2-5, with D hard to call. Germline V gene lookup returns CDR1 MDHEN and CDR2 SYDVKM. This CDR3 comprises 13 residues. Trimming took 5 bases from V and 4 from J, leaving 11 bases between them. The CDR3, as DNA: TGTGCCAGCAGTCAACGTGGATCAGAGACCCAGTACTTC. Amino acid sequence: CASSQRGSETQYF.

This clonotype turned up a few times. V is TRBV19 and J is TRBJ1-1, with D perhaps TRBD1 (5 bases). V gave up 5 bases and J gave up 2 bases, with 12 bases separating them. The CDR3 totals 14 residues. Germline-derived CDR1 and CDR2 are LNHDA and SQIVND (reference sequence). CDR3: CASSLQDRNTEAFF. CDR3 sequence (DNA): TGTGCCAGTAGTCTACAGGATCGAAACACTGAAGCTTTCTTT.

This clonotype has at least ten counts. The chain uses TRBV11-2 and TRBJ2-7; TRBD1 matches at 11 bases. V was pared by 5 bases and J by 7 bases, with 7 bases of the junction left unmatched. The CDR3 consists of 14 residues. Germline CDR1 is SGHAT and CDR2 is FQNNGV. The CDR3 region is CASSLGQGAVEQYF. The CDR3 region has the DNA TGTGCCAGCAGCCTTGGACAGGGGGCGGTTGAGCAGTACTTC.